Each of the 30 T cell receptor beta chains below was sequenced from the same sample in a study of CXCR3-negative and CXCR3-positive naive CD8 T cells. 5' RACE with UMI labels generated the TRB cDNA libraries. TCRdb re-called the 5' RACE reads and shows each CDR3 protein once, DNA omitted. The sample has approximately 60,000 distinct CDR3 sequences. Material: memory CD8+ T cells from blood. The origin of the receptors is a human donor in good health. Some clones in this sample may be carry-over from other donors' samples.

The V and J genes are TRBV12-3 or TRBV12-4 and TRBJ2-3. The CDR3 spans 15 residues. CDR3 sequence reads: CASSLDRLYTDTQYF.

The chain carries TRBV9 and TRBJ2-3; TCRdb's D call of TRBD1 is untestable without DNA. The germline V gene encodes CDR1 SGDLS and CDR2 YYNGEE. The CDR3 has 17 residues. The CDR3 sequence is CASSGQGQRESTDTQYF.

CDR3 in amino acids: CAWSRGEMNTGELFF. The chain combines TRBV30 with TRBJ2-2; TCRdb picks TRBD1, but there is no DNA to check that call. This CDR3 region has 15 residues. CDR1 and CDR2 (germline): GTSNPN, SVGIG (reference sequence). Full variable domain (missing parts from reference TRBV30 and TRBJ2-2): SQTIHQWPATLVQPVGSPLSLECTVEGTSNPNLYWYRQAAGRGLQLLFYSVGIGQISSEVPQNLSASRPQDRQFILSSKKLLLSDSGFYLCAWSRGEMNTGELFFGEGSRLTVL.

The chain recombines TRBV13 with TRBJ2-4; the TRBD1 assignment by TCRdb is unverifiable without DNA. Germline V gene lookup returns CDR1 PRHDT and CDR2 FYEKMQ (reference sequence). The CDR3 is 15 amino acids. Here the CDR3 reads CASSITGEVKNIQYF. Based on the CDR3 plus reference TRBV13 and TRBJ2-4, the full variable domain is AAGVIQSPRHLIKEKRETATLKCYPIPRHDTVYWYQQGPGQDPQFLISFYEKMQSDKGSIPDRFSAQQFSDYHSELNMSSLELGDSALYFCASSITGEVKNIQYFGAGTRLSVL.

The chain has TRBV14 and TRBJ2-7; TCRdb returns TRBD1, unconfirmable since there is no DNA. The CDR3 extends over 15 amino acids. Germline V gene sequence: CDR1 SGHDN, CDR2 FVKESK. CDR3 residues: CASSPFGGYSYEQYF.

This chain uses TRBV20-1 with TRBJ2-1; TCRdb returns TRBD1, unconfirmable since there is no DNA. CDR1 DFQATT and CDR2 SNEGSKA come from the germline V gene (reference sequence). The length of the CDR3 is 14 residues. This chain's CDR3 is CSATVVGAHNEQFF.

This sequence joins TRBV4-2 and TRBJ2-7. Germline CDR1 and CDR2: LGHNA and YNFKEQ. This CDR3 is 16 amino acids long. The CDR3 reads CASSQDRGVGIQEQYF.

The rearrangement uses TRBV29-1 and TRBJ2-7; TCRdb selects TRBD1, and the lack of DNA leaves this call unchecked. CDR1 and CDR2 (germline): SQVTM, ANQGSEA. This CDR3 is built from 13 residues. The CDR3 spells CSILTDLGYEQYF.

The V call is TRBV29-1, the J call TRBJ2-1; TCRdb names TRBD1, which stays unverified in the absence of DNA. The CDR3 has 12 amino acids. Germline loops: CDR1 SQVTM, CDR2 ANQGSEA. This chain's CDR3 is CSVEIQGHEQFF.

The V gene is TRBV7-9, the J gene TRBJ2-2; the D gene TCRdb calls, TRBD2, cannot be checked with no DNA. This CDR3 has 16 residues. Germline CDR1 reads SEHNR; CDR2 reads FQNEAQ (reference sequence). CDR3 sequence: CASSSGLAGDTGELFF.

V gene TRBV6-5 combines with J gene TRBJ2-5; the TCRdb call, TRBD2, lacks DNA for checking. There are 14 residues in the CDR3. Per germline, CDR1 MNHEY and CDR2 SVGAGI. The chain's CDR3 is CASGASGIQETQYF.

The CDR3 protein is CASSYLGPTEAFF. The V gene is TRBV6-2 or TRBV6-3, the J gene TRBJ1-1; TCRdb's D gene call, TRBD1, goes unchecked for lack of DNA. The CDR3 is made up of 13 amino acids. Germline CDR1 is MNHEY and CDR2 is SVGEGT.

The V and J genes are TRBV7-3 and TRBJ2-1; TCRdb reports TRBD2, a call that lacks DNA to check it against. The CDR3 covers 14 residues. Germline CDR1 reads SGHTA; CDR2 reads FQGTGA. This chain's CDR3 is CASSQRGGLSEQFF.

V gene TRBV29-1 combines with J gene TRBJ2-5; as DNA is missing, the TRBD1 call by TCRdb cannot be tested. Germline CDR1 reads SQVTM; CDR2 reads ANQGSEA. The CDR3 spans 15 residues. CDR3 region: CSVEKTGEYQETQYF.

V usage is TRBV19 and J usage is TRBJ1-1; TCRdb names TRBD1, which stays unverified in the absence of DNA. The CDR3 extends over 14 amino acids. Germline V CDR1 and CDR2: LNHDA, SQIVND (reference sequence). The CDR3 here is CASSIGQLNTEAFF.

The chain joins TRBV29-1 to TRBJ2-7; as DNA is missing, the TRBD1 call by TCRdb cannot be tested. The CDR3 is 14 residues long. Germline assignment: CDR1 SQVTM and CDR2 ANQGSEA. The chain's CDR3 is CSVPNEKGAYEQYF.

This CDR3 reads CASSRGSSYNEQFF. The chain joins TRBV6-2 or TRBV6-3 to TRBJ2-1; checking the TCRdb D call of TRBD1 is not possible without DNA. Germline V gene sequence: CDR1 MNHEY, CDR2 SVGEGT. This CDR3 has 14 residues.

The chain employs TRBV27 and TRBJ1-5. The germline V gene encodes CDR1 MNHEY and CDR2 SMNVEV (reference sequence). The CDR3 totals 14 residues. CDR3 sequence reads: CASSPPGINQPQHF.

The J gene is TRBJ2-2, the V gene TRBV30. The CDR3 has 12 residues. Germline V gene sequence: CDR1 GTSNPN, CDR2 SVGIG (reference sequence). The CDR3 protein is CAWSGGTGELFF. Full variable domain (rest looked up from reference TRBV30 and TRBJ2-2): SQTIHQWPATLVQPVGSPLSLECTVEGTSNPNLYWYRQAAGRGLQLLFYSVGIGQISSEVPQNLSASRPQDRQFILSSKKLLLSDSGFYLCAWSGGTGELFFGEGSRLTVL.

The CDR3 sequence is CASSLVGLAGGPDEQFF. The rearrangement links TRBV7-2 to TRBJ2-1; TCRdb's D gene call, TRBD2, goes unchecked for lack of DNA. CDR1 is SGHTA and CDR2 is FQGNSA in the germline V gene. This CDR3 has 17 residues.

The chain combines TRBV6-1 with TRBJ2-7; the D call from TCRdb, TRBD1, cannot be confirmed without DNA. CDR1 and CDR2 (germline): MNHNS, SASEGT. The CDR3 covers 15 residues. The CDR3: CASSEMGGSAFEQYF.

This chain uses TRBV3-1 with TRBJ2-2; TCRdb lists TRBD1, though no DNA is available to test this call. The CDR3 contains 16 residues. Looked up from germline, CDR1 is LGHDT and CDR2 is YNNKEL (reference sequence). The CDR3 protein is CSSSPGAEVNTGELFF.

This CDR3 reads CSVFPAGGEGETQYF. This chain joins TRBV20-1 and TRBJ2-5; the TRBD1 assignment by TCRdb is unverifiable without DNA. From germline, CDR1 is DFQATT and CDR2 SNEGSKA (reference sequence). The CDR3 length is 15 residues.

The genes are TRBV18 and TRBJ2-7; with no DNA, the TCRdb D assignment of TRBD2 cannot be verified. Germline CDR1 is KGHSH and CDR2 is LQKENI. There are 18 residues in the CDR3. The CDR3: CASSPGTSGAFSSYEQYF.

This rearrangement joins TRBV7-2 to TRBJ2-7; without DNA, the TCRdb call of TRBD2 cannot be checked. Germline V gene sequence: CDR1 SGHTA, CDR2 FQGNSA. CDR3 length equals 17 residues. Here the CDR3 reads CASSPSDFDRSSYEQYF.

This rearrangement joins TRBV7-3 to TRBJ2-1; with no DNA, the TCRdb D assignment of TRBD2 cannot be verified. CDR3 length equals 13 residues. The germline gives CDR1 SGHTA, CDR2 FQGTGA. CDR3 sequence: CASSLGGGNEQFF.

The V and J genes are TRBV5-1 and TRBJ2-3. Germline-derived CDR1 and CDR2 are SGHRS and YFSETQ. The CDR3 extends over 14 amino acids. CDR3 amino acids: CASSFVVITDTQYF.

The chain recombines TRBV7-9 with TRBJ1-5. The CDR3 has 15 residues. Germline loops: CDR1 SEHNR, CDR2 FQNEAQ (reference sequence). CDR3 protein: CASSPDTSWDQPQHF.

The rearrangement joins TRBV20-1 to TRBJ2-1; TCRdb indicates TRBD2, and absent DNA this call remains unverified. This CDR3 is 19 amino acids long. Per the germline V gene, CDR1 is DFQATT and CDR2 is SNEGSKA (reference sequence). The CDR3 here is CSARDQLAGGLTSYNEQFF.

The CDR3 loop reads CATSRTGGGNQPQHF. The genes are TRBV15 and TRBJ1-5; TCRdb outputs TRBD1, but without DNA this stays unchecked. This CDR3 region has 15 residues. Per germline, CDR1 LNHNV and CDR2 YYDKDF (reference sequence).